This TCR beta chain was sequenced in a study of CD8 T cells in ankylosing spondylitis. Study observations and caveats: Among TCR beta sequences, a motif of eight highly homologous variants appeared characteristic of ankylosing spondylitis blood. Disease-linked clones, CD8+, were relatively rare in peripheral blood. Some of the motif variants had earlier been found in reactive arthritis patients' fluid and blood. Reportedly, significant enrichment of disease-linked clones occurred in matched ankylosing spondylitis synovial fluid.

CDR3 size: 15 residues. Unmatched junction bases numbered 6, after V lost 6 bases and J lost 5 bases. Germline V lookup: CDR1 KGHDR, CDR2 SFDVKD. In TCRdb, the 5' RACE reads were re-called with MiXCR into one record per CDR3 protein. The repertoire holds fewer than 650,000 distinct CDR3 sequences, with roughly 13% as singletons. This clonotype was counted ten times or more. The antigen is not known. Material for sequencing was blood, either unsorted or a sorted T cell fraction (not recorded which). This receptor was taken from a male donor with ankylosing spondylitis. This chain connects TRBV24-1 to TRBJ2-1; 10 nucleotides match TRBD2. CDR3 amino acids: CATSKASGSDNEQFF. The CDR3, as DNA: TGTGCCACCAGTAAGGCTAGCGGGAGCGACAATGAGCAGTTCTTC.